This entry lists 8 T cell receptor beta chains sequenced from one sample in a study of cytomegalovirus exposure and HLA in healthy donors. Primers included in the PCR were 60 Vbeta and 13 Jbeta primers. TCRdb's table, derived via immunoSEQ multiplex PCR, lists solely in-frame clones and lacks some. The sample has some 190,000 clones; 83% are singletons. Sequencing used PBMCs. All receptors come from a man aged 40-50 years in good health and CMV-seropositive.

The chain links TRBV28 to TRBJ2-1, with TRBD1 matching over 9 bases. Germline V lookup: CDR1 MDHEN, CDR2 SYDVKM. This CDR3 contains 15 residues. V lost 9 bases to trimming and J lost 9 bases; unmatched junction nucleotides: 15. CDR3 nucleotides: TGTGCCAGTACAATTCCCCGGGGACAGGGTACTGAGCAGTTCTTC. Translated: CASTIPRGQGTEQFF.

This clone was detected once. The rearrangement joins TRBV10-3 to TRBJ2-7, with TRBD1 matching 8 bases. Trimming at V came to 0 bases and at J to 2 bases, leaving 6 bases not matched to a gene. The CDR3 is 16 residues long. CDR1 ENHRY and CDR2 SYGVKD come from the germline V gene. The CDR3 DNA follows: TGTGCCATCAGTGAGTCAGAAGGACAGGGAGCCTACGAGCAGTACTTC. Amino acids: CAISESEGQGAYEQYF.

The rearrangement joins TRBV6-6 to TRBJ1-2, with 8 bases aligning to TRBD1. This CDR3 is built from 16 residues. The V and J ends lost 8 bases and 4 bases, in that order; junction bases with no gene match: 15. Germline lookup yields CDR1 MNHNY and CDR2 SVGAGI (reference sequence). CDR3 bases: TGTGCCAGCGCAATCGACAGGGGATCCCAACTCTATGGCTACACCTTC. This encodes CASAIDRGSQLYGYTF.

This chain links TRBV9 with TRBJ1-1; D unresolved. CDR3 length: 12 amino acids. The germline V and J ends were trimmed by 1 base and 11 bases, with 12 bases remaining between them. CDR1 is SGDLS, CDR2 YYNGEE, per germline. This CDR3 is CASSVSETSAFF. The CDR3 DNA sequence: TGTGCCAGCAGCGTATCGGAGACCTCTGCTTTCTTT.

V gene TRBV9 combines with J gene TRBJ1-5; D call uncertain. Germline assignment: CDR1 SGDLS and CDR2 YYNGEE. This CDR3 is 15 amino acids long. The V and J ends lost 1 base and 3 bases respectively, with 11 bases between them. The CDR3 is CASSVSPHLNQPQHF. CDR3 DNA: TGTGCCAGCAGCGTAAGTCCACATCTCAATCAGCCCCAGCATTTT.

This rearrangement joins TRBV9 to TRBJ2-5, with unresolved D. The J call may be faulty, since TRBJ2-7 better matches the DNA end. This CDR3 has 13 residues. The germline V gene has CDR1 SGDLS and CDR2 YYNGEE. CDR3 nucleotides: TGTGCCAGCAGCGTTAGCCCTCTCTACGAGCAGTACTTC. It yields the protein CASSVSPLYEQYF.

This clone was seen only once. Mismatch with germline at one junction end may stem from a read error. The chain is built from TRBV18 and TRBJ1-5; 8 nucleotides line up with TRBD1. Germline V gives CDR1 KGHSH, CDR2 LQKENI. The CDR3 totals 14 residues. The CDR3, as DNA: TGTGCCAGCTCACCGGACAGGGTGAATCCGCCCCAGCATTTT. This gives the protein CASSPDRVNPPQHF.

This chain uses TRBV21-1 with TRBJ2-6; no DNA check was done on the table's D call, TRBD2. TRBV21-1 is marked as a pseudogene. The CDR3 is 19 amino acids. The chain's CDR3 is CASSKMSGGSVSGANVLTF. DNA for the CDR3: TGTGCCAGCAGCAAAATGAGCGGGGGCTCAGTCTCTGGGGCCAACGTCCTGACTTTC.